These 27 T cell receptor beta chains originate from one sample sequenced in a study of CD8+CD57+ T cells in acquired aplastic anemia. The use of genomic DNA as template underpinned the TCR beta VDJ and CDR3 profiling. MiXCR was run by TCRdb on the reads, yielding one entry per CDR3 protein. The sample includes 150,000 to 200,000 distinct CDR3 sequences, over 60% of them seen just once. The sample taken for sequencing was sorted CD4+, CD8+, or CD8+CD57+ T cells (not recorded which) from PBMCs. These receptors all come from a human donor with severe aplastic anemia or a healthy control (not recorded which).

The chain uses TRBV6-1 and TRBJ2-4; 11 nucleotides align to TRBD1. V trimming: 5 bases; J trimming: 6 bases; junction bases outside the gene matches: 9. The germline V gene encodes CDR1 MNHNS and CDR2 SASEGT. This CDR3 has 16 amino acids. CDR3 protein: CASSYRTGGFTNIQYF. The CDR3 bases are TGTGCCAGCAGTTACCGGACAGGGGGCTTTACAAACATTCAGTACTTC.

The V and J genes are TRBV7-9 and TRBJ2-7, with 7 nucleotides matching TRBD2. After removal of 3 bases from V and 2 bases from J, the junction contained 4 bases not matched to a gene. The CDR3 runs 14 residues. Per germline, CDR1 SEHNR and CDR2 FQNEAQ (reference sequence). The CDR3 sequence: CASSLQTSTYEQYF. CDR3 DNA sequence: TGTGCCAGCAGCTTGCAGACTAGCACCTACGAGCAGTACTTC.

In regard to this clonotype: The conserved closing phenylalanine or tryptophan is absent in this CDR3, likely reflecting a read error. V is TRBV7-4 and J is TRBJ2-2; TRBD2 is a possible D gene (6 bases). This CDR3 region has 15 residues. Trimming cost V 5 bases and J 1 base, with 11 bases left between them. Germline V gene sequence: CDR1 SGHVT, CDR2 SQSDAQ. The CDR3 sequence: CASSAGTWNTGELFS. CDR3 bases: TGTGCCAGCAGCGCCGGGACTTGGAACACCGGGGAGCTGTTTTCT.

The CDR3 region is CATSRPGQGGNEQFF. DNA for the CDR3: TGTGCCACCAGCAGACCGGGACAGGGAGGAAATGAGCAGTTCTTC. The chain is built from TRBV15 and TRBJ2-1; 9 bases match TRBD1. Germline CDR1 is LNHNV and CDR2 is YYDKDF (reference sequence). The CDR3 is 15 amino acids. V was pared by 2 bases and J by 7 bases, with 6 bases of the junction left unmatched.

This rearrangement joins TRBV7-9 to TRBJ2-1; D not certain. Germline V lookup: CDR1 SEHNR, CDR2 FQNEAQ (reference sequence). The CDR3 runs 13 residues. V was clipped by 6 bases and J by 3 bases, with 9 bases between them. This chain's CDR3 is CASSPVVYNEQFF. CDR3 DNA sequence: TGTGCCAGCAGTCCGGTGGTCTACAATGAGCAGTTCTTC. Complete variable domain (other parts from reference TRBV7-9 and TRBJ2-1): DTGVSQNPRHKITKRGQNVTFRCDPISEHNRLYWYRQTLGQGPEFLTYFQNEAQLEKSRLLSDRFSAERPKGSFSTLEIQRTEQGDSAMYLCASSPVVYNEQFFGPGTRLTVL.

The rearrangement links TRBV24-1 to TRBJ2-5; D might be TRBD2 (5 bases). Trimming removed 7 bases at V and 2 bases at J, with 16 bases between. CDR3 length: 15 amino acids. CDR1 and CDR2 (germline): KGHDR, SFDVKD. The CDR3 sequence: CATSPGFLPQETQYF. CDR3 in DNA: TGTGCCACCAGCCCGGGATTTTTACCACAAGAGACCCAGTACTTC.

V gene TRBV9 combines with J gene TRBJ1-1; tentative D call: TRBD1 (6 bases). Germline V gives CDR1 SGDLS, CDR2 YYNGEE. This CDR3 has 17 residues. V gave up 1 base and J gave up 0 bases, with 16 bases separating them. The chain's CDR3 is CASSVLTGHRLNTEAFF. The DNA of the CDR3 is TGTGCCAGCAGCGTATTGACAGGACACCGGTTGAACACTGAAGCTTTCTTT.

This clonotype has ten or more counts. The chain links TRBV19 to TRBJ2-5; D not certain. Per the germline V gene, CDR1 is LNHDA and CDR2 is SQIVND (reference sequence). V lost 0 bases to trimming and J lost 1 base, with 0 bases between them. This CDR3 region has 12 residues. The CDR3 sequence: CASSIDQETQYF. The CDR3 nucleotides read TGTGCCAGTAGTATAGACCAAGAGACCCAGTACTTC.

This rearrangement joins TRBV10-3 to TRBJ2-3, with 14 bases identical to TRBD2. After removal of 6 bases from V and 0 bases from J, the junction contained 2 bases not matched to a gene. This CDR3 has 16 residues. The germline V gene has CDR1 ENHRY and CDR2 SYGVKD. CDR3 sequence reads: CAIRTSGRGSTDTQYF. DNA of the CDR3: TGTGCCATCAGGACTAGCGGGAGGGGTAGCACAGATACGCAGTATTTT.

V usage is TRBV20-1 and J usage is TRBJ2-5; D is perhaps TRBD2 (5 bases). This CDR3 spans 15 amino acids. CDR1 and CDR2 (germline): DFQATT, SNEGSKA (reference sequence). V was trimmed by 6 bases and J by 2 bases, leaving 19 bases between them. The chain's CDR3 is CSATSRTGRQETQYF. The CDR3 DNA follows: TGCAGTGCCACCTCGCGGACTGGCCGGCAAGAGACCCAGTACTTC.

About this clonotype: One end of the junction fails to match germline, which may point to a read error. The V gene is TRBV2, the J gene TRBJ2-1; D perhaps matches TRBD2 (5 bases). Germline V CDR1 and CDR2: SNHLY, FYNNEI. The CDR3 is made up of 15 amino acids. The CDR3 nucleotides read TGTGCCAGCAGTACGGCGGACTCGAGCTACAGTGAGCAGTTCTTC. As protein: CASSTADSSYSEQFF.

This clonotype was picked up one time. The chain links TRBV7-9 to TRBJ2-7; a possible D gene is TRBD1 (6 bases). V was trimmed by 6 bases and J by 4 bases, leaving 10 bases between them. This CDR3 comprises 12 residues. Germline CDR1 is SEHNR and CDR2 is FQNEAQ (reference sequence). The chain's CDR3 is CASRSTGYEQYF. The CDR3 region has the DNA TGTGCCAGCAGGAGCACAGGGTACGAGCAGTACTTC. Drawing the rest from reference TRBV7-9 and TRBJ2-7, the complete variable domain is DTGVSQNPRHKITKRGQNVTFRCDPISEHNRLYWYRQTLGQGPEFLTYFQNEAQLEKSRLLSDRFSAERPKGSFSTLEIQRTEQGDSAMYLCASRSTGYEQYFGPGTRLTVT.

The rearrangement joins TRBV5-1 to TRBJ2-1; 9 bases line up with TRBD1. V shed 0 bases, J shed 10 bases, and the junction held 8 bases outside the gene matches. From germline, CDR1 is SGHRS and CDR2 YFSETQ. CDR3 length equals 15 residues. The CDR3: CASSLAEQGAYEQFF. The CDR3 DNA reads TGCGCCAGCAGCTTGGCGGAACAGGGGGCCTACGAGCAGTTCTTC.

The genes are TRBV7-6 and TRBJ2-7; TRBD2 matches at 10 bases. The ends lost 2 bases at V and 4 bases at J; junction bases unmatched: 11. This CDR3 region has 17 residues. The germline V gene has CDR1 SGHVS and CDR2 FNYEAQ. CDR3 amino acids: CASSLYGLAGEGYEQYF. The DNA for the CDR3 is TGTGCCAGCAGCTTATACGGGCTAGCGGGAGAAGGGTACGAGCAGTACTTC.

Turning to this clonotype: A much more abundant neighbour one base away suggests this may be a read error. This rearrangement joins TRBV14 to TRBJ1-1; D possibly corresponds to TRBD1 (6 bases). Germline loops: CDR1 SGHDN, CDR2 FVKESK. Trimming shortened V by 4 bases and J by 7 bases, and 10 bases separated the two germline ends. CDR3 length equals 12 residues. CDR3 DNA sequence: TGTGCCAGCAGCCCCGGGACACTTGAAGCTTTCTTT. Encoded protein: CASSPGTLEAFF.

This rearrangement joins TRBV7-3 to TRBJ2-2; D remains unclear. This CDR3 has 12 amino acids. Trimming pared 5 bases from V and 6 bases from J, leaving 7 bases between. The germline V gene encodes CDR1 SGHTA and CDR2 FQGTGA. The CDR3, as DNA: TGTGCCAGCAGCCCGATGTCCGGGGAGCTGTTTTTT. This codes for CASSPMSGELFF.

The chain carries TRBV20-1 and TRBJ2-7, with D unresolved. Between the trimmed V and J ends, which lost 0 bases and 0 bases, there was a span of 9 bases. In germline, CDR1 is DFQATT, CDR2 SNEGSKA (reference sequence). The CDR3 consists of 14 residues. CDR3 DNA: TGCAGTGCTAGAGACAGTGAGAGCTCCTACGAGCAGTACTTC. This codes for CSARDSESSYEQYF.

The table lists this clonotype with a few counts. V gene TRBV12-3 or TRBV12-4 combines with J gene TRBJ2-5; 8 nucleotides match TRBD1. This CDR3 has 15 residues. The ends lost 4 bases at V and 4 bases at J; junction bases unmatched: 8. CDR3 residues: CASSSTGGTGETQYF. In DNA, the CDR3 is TGTGCCAGCAGTTCCACAGGGGGAACGGGAGAGACCCAGTACTTC.

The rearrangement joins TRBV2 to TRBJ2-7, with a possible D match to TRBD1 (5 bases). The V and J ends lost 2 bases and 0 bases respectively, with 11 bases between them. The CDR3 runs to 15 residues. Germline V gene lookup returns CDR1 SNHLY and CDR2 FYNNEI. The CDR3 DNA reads TGTGCCAGCAGTGAAAGGGGTGGCAGCTCCTACGAGCAGTACTTC. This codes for CASSERGGSSYEQYF. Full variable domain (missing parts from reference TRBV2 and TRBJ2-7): EPEVTQTPSHQVTQMGQEVILRCVPISNHLYFYWYRQILGQKVEFLVSFYNNEISEKSEIFDDQFSVERPDGSNFTLKIRSTKLEDSAMYFCASSERGGSSYEQYFGPGTRLTVT.

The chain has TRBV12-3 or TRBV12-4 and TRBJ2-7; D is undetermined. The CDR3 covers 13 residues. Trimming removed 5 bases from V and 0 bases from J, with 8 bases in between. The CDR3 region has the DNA TGTGCCAGCAGTAGCAGCAACTCCTACGAGCAGTACTTC. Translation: CASSSSNSYEQYF.

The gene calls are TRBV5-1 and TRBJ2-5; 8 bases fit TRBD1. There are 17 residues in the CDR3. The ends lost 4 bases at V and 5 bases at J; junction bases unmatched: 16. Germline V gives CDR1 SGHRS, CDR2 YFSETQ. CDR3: CASSRRSPWTGTETQYF. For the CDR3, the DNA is TGCGCCAGCAGCCGCCGTTCGCCTTGGACAGGGACCGAGACCCAGTACTTC.

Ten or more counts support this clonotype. The CDR3 loop reads CASSGGTANEKLFF. The CDR3 region has the DNA TGTGCCAGCAGTGGCGGGACAGCTAATGAAAAACTGTTTTTT. The chain is built from TRBV9 and TRBJ1-4, with TRBD1 matching over 7 bases. CDR3 length equals 14 residues. Germline CDR1 is SGDLS and CDR2 is YYNGEE. Germline trimming cut 5 bases from V and 3 bases from J; bases unmatched to any gene: 4.

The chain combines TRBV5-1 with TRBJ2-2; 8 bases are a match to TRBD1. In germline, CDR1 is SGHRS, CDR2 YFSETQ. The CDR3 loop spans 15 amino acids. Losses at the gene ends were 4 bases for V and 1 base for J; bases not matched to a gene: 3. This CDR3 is CASSPGQVNTGELFF. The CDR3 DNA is TGCGCCAGCAGCCCGGGACAGGTGAACACCGGGGAGCTGTTTTTT.

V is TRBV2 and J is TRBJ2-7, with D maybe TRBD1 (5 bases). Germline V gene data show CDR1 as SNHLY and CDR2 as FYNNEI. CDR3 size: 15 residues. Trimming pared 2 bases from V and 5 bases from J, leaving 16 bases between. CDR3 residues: CASSERGPTPHEQYF. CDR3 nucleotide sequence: TGTGCCAGCAGTGAAAGGGGCCCCACCCCCCACGAGCAGTACTTC.

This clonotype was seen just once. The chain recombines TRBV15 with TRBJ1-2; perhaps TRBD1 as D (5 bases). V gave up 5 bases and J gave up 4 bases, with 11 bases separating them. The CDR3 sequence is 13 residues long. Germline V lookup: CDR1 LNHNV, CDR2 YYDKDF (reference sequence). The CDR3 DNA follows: TGTGCCACCAGCGGGGGAGTTAGCTATGGCTACACCTTC. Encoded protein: CATSGGVSYGYTF.

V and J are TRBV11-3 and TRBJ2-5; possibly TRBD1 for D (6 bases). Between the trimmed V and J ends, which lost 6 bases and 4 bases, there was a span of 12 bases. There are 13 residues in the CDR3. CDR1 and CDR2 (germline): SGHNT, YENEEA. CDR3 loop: CASRLQGAETQYF. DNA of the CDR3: TGTGCCAGCAGGCTACAGGGAGCAGAGACCCAGTACTTC.

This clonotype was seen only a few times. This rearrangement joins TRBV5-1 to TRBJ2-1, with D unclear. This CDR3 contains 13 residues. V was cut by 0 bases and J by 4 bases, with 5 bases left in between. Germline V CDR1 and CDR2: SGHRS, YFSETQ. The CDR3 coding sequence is TGCGCCAGCAGCTTGGAACAGTACAATGAGCAGTTCTTC. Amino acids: CASSLEQYNEQFF.